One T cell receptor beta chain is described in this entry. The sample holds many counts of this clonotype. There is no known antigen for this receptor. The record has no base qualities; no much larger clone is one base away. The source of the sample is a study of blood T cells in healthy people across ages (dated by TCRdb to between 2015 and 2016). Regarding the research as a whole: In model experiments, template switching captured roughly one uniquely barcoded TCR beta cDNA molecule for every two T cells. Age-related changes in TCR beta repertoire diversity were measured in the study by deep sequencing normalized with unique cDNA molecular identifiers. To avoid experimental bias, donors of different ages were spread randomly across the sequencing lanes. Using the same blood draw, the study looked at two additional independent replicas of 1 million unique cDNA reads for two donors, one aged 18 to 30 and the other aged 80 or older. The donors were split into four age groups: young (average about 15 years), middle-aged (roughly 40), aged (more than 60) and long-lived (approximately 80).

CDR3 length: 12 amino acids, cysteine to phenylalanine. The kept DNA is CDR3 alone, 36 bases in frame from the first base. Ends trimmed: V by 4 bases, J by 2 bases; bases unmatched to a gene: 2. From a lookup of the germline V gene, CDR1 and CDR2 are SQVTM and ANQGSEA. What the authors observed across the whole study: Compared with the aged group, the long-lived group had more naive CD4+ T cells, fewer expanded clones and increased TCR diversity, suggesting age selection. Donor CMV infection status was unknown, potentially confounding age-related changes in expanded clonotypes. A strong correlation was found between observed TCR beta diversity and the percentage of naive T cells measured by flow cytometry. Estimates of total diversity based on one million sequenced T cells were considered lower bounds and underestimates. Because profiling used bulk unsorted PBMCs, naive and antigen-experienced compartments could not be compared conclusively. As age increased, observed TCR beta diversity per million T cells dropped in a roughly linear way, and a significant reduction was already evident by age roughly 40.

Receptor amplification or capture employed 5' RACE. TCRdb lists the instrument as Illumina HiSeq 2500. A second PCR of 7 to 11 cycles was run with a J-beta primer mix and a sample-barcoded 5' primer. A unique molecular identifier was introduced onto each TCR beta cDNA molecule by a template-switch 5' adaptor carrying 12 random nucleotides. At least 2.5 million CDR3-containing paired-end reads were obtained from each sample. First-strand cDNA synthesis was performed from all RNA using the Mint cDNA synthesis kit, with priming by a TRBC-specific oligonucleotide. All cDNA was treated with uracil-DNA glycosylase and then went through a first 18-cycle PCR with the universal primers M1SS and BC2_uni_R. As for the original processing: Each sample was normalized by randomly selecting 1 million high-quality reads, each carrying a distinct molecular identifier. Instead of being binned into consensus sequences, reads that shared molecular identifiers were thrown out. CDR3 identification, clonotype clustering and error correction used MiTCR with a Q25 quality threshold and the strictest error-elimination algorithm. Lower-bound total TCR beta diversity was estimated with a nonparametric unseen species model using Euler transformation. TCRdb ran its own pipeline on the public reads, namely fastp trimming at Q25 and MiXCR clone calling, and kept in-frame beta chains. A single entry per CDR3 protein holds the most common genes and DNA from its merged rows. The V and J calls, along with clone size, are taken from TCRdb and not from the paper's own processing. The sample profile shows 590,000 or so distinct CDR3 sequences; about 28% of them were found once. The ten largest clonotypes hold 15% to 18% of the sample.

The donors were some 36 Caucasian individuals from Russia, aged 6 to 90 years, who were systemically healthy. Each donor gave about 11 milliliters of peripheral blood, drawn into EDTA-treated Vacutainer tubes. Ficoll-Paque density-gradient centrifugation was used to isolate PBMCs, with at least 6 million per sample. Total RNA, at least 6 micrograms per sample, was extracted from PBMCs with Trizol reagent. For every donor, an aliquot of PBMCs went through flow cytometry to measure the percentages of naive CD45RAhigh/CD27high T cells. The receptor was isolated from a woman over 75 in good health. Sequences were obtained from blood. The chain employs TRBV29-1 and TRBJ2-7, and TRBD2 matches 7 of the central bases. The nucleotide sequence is TGCAGCGTTGTGGGGGGGGCCTACGAGCAGTACTTC. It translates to CSVVGGAYEQYF.